This T cell receptor (beta chain) originates from a study of vaccination and CD4 T cells after COVID-19. General study points: In median terms, SARS-CoV-2-reactive clonotypes went from about 20 to 38, a nonsignificant rise. Within convalescent individuals, 304 out of 307 vaccine-specific clones proved to be spike mono-reactive.

With the Oncomine TCR Beta short-read assay, DNA from cultured CD4+ T cells was sequenced. Once CD4+ T cells had been cultured, genomic DNA was extracted from them. TCRdb reprocessed the PCR reads with MiXCR, giving one entry per CDR3 protein. The sample has about 25,000 distinct CDR3 sequences; around 66% are singletons. With respect to this clonotype: Its antigen remains unidentified.

V trimming: 6 bases; J trimming: 4 bases; junction bases outside the gene matches: 15. The CDR3 is 16 residues long. Germline lookup yields CDR1 DFQATT and CDR2 SNEGSKA (reference sequence). Sample treatment: roughly 10-day PBMC culture with coronavirus spike peptide pools or control peptides (ViraFEST assay). Nucleocapsid antibodies tested negative before and after vaccination in healthy vaccine recipients, excluding prior SARS-CoV-2 infection. This receptor was obtained from a human donor who received a COVID-19 vaccine. This material consisted of CD4+ T cells from blood, cultured in vitro, taken after SARS-CoV-2 vaccination. The rearrangement links TRBV20-1 to TRBJ2-3, with 8 positions matching TRBD2. CDR3 nucleotides: TGCAGTGCCCTAGCGGGCCTAGCGGGCGGCGCAGATACGCAGTATTTT. Translated: CSALAGLAGGADTQYF.